This TCR beta chain was observed in a study of T cell changes during pregnancy in multiple sclerosis. The repertoire was sequenced with immunoSEQ multiplex PCR; TCRdb's copy has only in-frame clones and lacks some. The data hold approximately 50,000 clones, with approximately 91% observed a single time. V gave up 3 bases and J gave up 3 bases; unmatched junction bases: 4. Looked up from germline, CDR1 is SGHDT and CDR2 is YYEEEE. The CDR3 sequence is 14 residues long. The clonotype originates from a female donor in good health, enrolled as a control in a pregnancy study. The chain joins TRBV5-6 to TRBJ1-1; TRBD1 matches at 8 bases. This specimen was CD4+ T cells from peripheral blood mononuclear cells, taken after pregnancy. The CDR3 region is CASSSTGDDTEAFF. In nucleotides, the CDR3 is TGTGCCAGCAGCTCGACAGGGGATGACACTGAAGCTTTCTTT. Drawing the rest from reference TRBV5-6 and TRBJ1-1, the complete variable domain is DAGVTQSPTHLIKTRGQQVTLRCSPKSGHDTVSWYQQALGQGPQFIFQYYEEEERQRGNFPDRFSGHQFPNYSSELNVNALLLGDSALYLCASSSTGDDTEAFFGQGTRLTVV.